Following are 21 T cell receptor beta chains from one sample sequenced in a study of post-analysis software for immune sequencing data. Study conclusions and caveats: TRBV5-6, TRBV5-1 and TRBV20-1 were among 4 or 5 TRBV segments more frequent in patients than controls.

No antigen is known for these receptors. Prepared TCR beta cDNA libraries contained unique molecular identifiers. TCRdb itself ran the PCR reads through MiXCR, one entry per CDR3 protein. The table records more than 450,000 distinct CDR3 sequences, roughly two fifths of them present only once. The specimen was blood. The receptors come from a girl between 10 and 17 years old with multiple sclerosis.

Here the CDR3 reads CASSLLQGASQGYTF. CDR3 coding DNA: TGTGCCAGCAGCCTATTACAGGGGGCGAGTCAAGGCTACACCTTC. V and J are TRBV6-5 and TRBJ1-2; 9 bases fit TRBD1. The length of the CDR3 is 15 residues. With V trimmed by 6 bases and J by 8 bases, 13 bases remained unmatched. CDR1 is MNHEY and CDR2 is SVGAGI in the germline V gene.

This clonotype was seen a few times. The chain joins TRBV2 to TRBJ2-3; D gene ambiguous. The V end lost 4 bases, the J end lost 4 bases, and 12 bases lay between the germline ends. The length of the CDR3 is 14 residues. The germline gives CDR1 SNHLY, CDR2 FYNNEI. CDR3 in DNA: TGTGCCAGCAGTGCCTCTAGTCCGGCAGATACGCAGTATTTT. As protein: CASSASSPADTQYF.

The chain employs TRBV5-1 and TRBJ2-5; no definite D call. Germline-derived CDR1 and CDR2 are SGHRS and YFSETQ. Trimming left V 3 bases short and J 2 bases short, with 8 bases between. The CDR3 is 13 residues long. Here the CDR3 DNA reads TGCGCCAGCAGCTGGGGTACTCAAGAGACCCAGTACTTC. This sequence encodes CASSWGTQETQYF.

This clonotype has just a few counts. The chain employs TRBV6-5 and TRBJ1-5; 8 bases align to TRBD1. Trimming cost V 5 bases and J 5 bases; bases outside gene matches: 8. The CDR3 runs 15 residues. Germline CDR1 reads MNHEY; CDR2 reads SVGAGI. CDR3 amino acids: CASSPQGARDQPQHF. The CDR3 DNA follows: TGTGCCAGCAGTCCTCAGGGGGCCAGGGATCAGCCCCAGCATTTT.

This clonotype was counted only a few times. The chain links TRBV5-1 to TRBJ2-7, with D unclear. Germline loops: CDR1 SGHRS, CDR2 YFSETQ. V was clipped by 1 base and J by 2 bases, with 10 bases between them. The CDR3 loop spans 14 amino acids. The chain's CDR3 is CASSLQADAYEQYF. The CDR3 DNA reads TGCGCCAGCAGCTTGCAGGCAGATGCCTACGAGCAGTACTTC.

This clonotype was recorded a few times. The CDR3 here is CASRTQYEQYF. DNA for the CDR3: TGTGCCAGCAGGACACAGTACGAGCAGTACTTC. The chain combines TRBV6-6 with TRBJ2-5; no definite D call. The closer fit of TRBJ2-7 to the DNA end suggests the J call may be wrong. The CDR3 totals 11 residues. Germline assignment: CDR1 MNHNY and CDR2 SVGAGI (reference sequence).

The V and J genes are TRBV7-9 and TRBJ2-4, with TRBD2 identical over 13 bases. TRBJ2-7 explains the end of the DNA better; the J call may be wrong. CDR1 and CDR2 from the germline V gene are SEHNR and FQNEAQ (reference sequence). This CDR3 region has 16 residues. The CDR3 loop reads CASSAALAGGLYEQYF. The CDR3 region has the DNA TGTGCCAGCAGCGCCGCACTAGCGGGAGGGCTCTACGAGCAGTACTTC.

This clonotype was seen a few times. CDR3 loop: CAISDFGGRGNEQFF. Written as DNA, the CDR3 is TGTGCCATCAGTGATTTCGGCGGGAGGGGGAATGAGCAGTTCTTC. The V call is TRBV10-3, the J call TRBJ2-1, with 9 bases matching TRBD2. V was clipped by 3 bases and J by 7 bases; unmatched bases: 7. The CDR3 is 15 amino acids. Germline V CDR1 and CDR2: ENHRY, SYGVKD.

J is TRBJ2-7 and V is TRBV29-1; the D call may be TRBD1 or TRBD2 (5 bases each). Trimming left V 5 bases short and J 4 bases short, with 18 bases between. Germline CDR1 SQVTM, CDR2 ANQGSEA. CDR3 length equals 14 residues. CDR3 sequence: CSVSDRDEGYEQYF. CDR3 in DNA: TGCAGCGTTTCCGACCGGGACGAGGGGTACGAGCAGTACTTC.

This chain links TRBV27 with TRBJ2-5; D is perhaps TRBD1 or TRBD2 (5 bases each). There are 17 residues in the CDR3. V was pared by 3 bases and J by 2 bases, with 19 bases between. Germline V gene lookup returns CDR1 MNHEY and CDR2 SMNVEV (reference sequence). The CDR3 DNA reads TGTGCCAGCAGTTTCGGGACGGGTGATAGGGAGCAAGAGACCCAGTACTTC. Amino acids: CASSFGTGDREQETQYF.

This chain links TRBV7-9 with TRBJ2-7, with TRBD1 matching over 9 bases. The CDR3 sequence is 15 residues long. V dropped 5 bases and J dropped 2; count of bases not matched to a gene: 7. Germline values: CDR1 SEHNR, CDR2 FQNEAQ (reference sequence). CDR3 in DNA: TGTGCCAGCAGCGATGGGGGACAGGGACCCTACGAGCAGTACTTC. This codes for CASSDGGQGPYEQYF.

The J gene is TRBJ2-7, the V gene TRBV2, with 7 bases that match TRBD1. V lost 3 bases, J lost 4 bases, and 3 bases stayed unmatched. Germline V CDR1 and CDR2: SNHLY, FYNNEI. The CDR3 contains 13 residues. CDR3 sequence reads: CASSDGQVYEQYF. CDR3 DNA: TGTGCCAGCAGTGACGGACAGGTTTACGAGCAGTACTTC.

This chain uses TRBV7-8 with TRBJ2-4; 9 bases map to TRBD2. TRBJ2-7 explains the end of the DNA better; the J call may be wrong. This CDR3 contains 15 residues. In germline, CDR1 is SGHVS, CDR2 FQNEAQ. The CDR3 bases are TGTGCCAGCAGCTTAAGTGGACTAGCGCGCTACGAGCAGTACTTC. Translating it yields CASSLSGLARYEQYF.

This clonotype was picked up a small number of times. The gene calls are TRBV6-5 and TRBJ2-7, with D possibly TRBD1 on 6 matching bases. The germline V and J ends were trimmed by 1 base and 7 bases, with 14 bases remaining between them. From germline, CDR1 is MNHEY and CDR2 SVGAGI. The CDR3 loop spans 14 amino acids. The CDR3 DNA follows: TGTGCCAGCAGTTACTTGGGGGCTGCGAGGGAGCAGTACTTC. Encoded protein: CASSYLGAAREQYF.

This chain uses TRBV3-1 with TRBJ2-1; D is possibly TRBD2 (6 bases). The germline gives CDR1 LGHDT, CDR2 YNNKEL (reference sequence). Trimming removed 4 bases from V and 4 bases from J, with 14 bases in between. The CDR3 runs to 15 residues. CDR3 residues: CASSPAEGVYNEQFF. In DNA, the CDR3 is TGTGCCAGCAGCCCCGCGGAGGGCGTATACAATGAGCAGTTCTTC.

The V call is TRBV7-9, the J call TRBJ2-1; D tentatively fits TRBD1 or TRBD2 (5 bases each). V gave up 5 bases and J gave up 10 bases, with 27 bases separating them. Germline V gives CDR1 SEHNR, CDR2 FQNEAQ (reference sequence). The CDR3 has 17 amino acids. For the CDR3, the DNA is TGTGCCAGCAGCCTAGGGACGGTGCAGGGCAGCAGCTACGAGCAGTTCTTC. Its translation is CASSLGTVQGSSYEQFF.

This clonotype was recorded a few times. The rearrangement joins TRBV20-1 to TRBJ2-7; TRBD2 agrees at 10 bases. The germline V gene has CDR1 DFQATT and CDR2 SNEGSKA (reference sequence). The CDR3 spans 13 residues. Trimming removed 3 bases from V and 5 bases from J; junction bases left unmatched: 4. CDR3 sequence (DNA): TGCAGTGCTAGCCCTAGCGGGAGTCACGAGCAGTACTTC. The encoded protein is CSASPSGSHEQYF.

This clonotype was found many times. The genes are TRBV12-3 or TRBV12-4 and TRBJ2-3; D is possibly TRBD1 (6 bases). Trimming removed 1 base at V and 1 base at J, with 6 bases between. The CDR3 is 14 residues long. This chain's CDR3 is CASSLGQGTDTQYF. The CDR3 DNA is TGTGCCAGCAGTTTAGGACAGGGCACAGATACGCAGTATTTT.

V usage is TRBV4-1 and J usage is TRBJ2-4; D is ambiguous. The CDR3 has 17 amino acids. The germline CDR1 and CDR2 sequences are MGHRA and YSYEKL. The ends were cut back, 1 base at V and 0 bases at J, with 13 bases in the middle. This CDR3 reads CASSQGPAGLAKNIQYF. CDR3 in DNA: TGCGCCAGCAGCCAAGGGCCGGCAGGATTAGCCAAAAACATTCAGTACTTC.

About this clonotype itself: Sequence at one end of the junction differs from germline and may be a read error. The V gene is TRBV28, the J gene TRBJ2-1; 9 positions agree with TRBD2. Germline V CDR1 and CDR2: MDHEN, SYDVKM. This CDR3 region has 15 residues. CDR3 sequence: CAGSLSGLAYNEQFF. The DNA for the CDR3 is TGTGCCGGCAGTTTATCCGGACTAGCGTACAATGAGCAGTTCTTC.

This chain uses TRBV2 with TRBJ2-3, with D perhaps TRBD2 (6 bases). Germline V lookup: CDR1 SNHLY, CDR2 FYNNEI. The V end was cut by 6 bases, the J end by 4 bases, with 14 bases between. This CDR3 has 14 amino acids. DNA for the CDR3: TGTGCCAGCAGGAGGGGAGGTGGGGCAGATACGCAGTATTTT. This translates into CASRRGGGADTQYF.